This is a list of T cell receptor beta chains from one sample in a study of cytomegalovirus exposure and HLA in healthy donors. Method: immunoSEQ multiplex PCR; TCRdb's copy keeps in-frame clones and lacks some. In all, the sample yields fewer than 85,000 clones. Sequenced material: PBMCs. The receptors derive from a middle-aged woman in good health and CMV-seropositive. Each CDR3 is given with its conserved first and last residue. D genes are given only for firm matches.

v_gene: TRBV10-3
len: 14
j_gene: TRBJ1-2
d_gene: .
CDR3aa: CAISDATGGYGYTF
CDR3nt: TGTGCCATCAGTGACGCGACCGGGGGTTATGGCTACACCTTC

v_gene: TRBV2
len: 14
j_gene: TRBJ1-1
d_gene: .
CDR3aa: CASSDRGADTEAFF
CDR3nt: TGTGCCAGCAGTGATCGGGGGGCGGACACTGAAGCTTTCTTT

v_gene: TRBV11-2
len: 13
j_gene: TRBJ1-6
d_gene: TRBD1
CDR3aa: CASSIRDRFSLHF
CDR3nt: TGTGCCAGCAGCATCCGGGACAGGTTCAGTCTCCACTTT

v_gene: TRBV4-2
len: 17
j_gene: TRBJ2-3
d_gene: .
CDR3aa: CASSQEGGPLLTDTQYF
CDR3nt: TGTGCCAGCAGCCAAGAGGGGGGGCCCCTCCTCACAGATACGCAGTATTTT

v_gene: TRBV4-1
len: 14
j_gene: TRBJ2-7
d_gene: TRBD2
CDR3aa: CASSQVAGGYEQYF
CDR3nt: TGCGCCAGCAGCCAAGTTGCGGGAGGATACGAGCAGTACTTC

v_gene: TRBV7-6
len: 17
j_gene: TRBJ2-2
d_gene: TRBD2
CDR3aa: CASSLAVAGTNTGELFF
CDR3nt: TGTGCCAGCAGCTTAGCGGTAGCGGGGACTAACACCGGGGAGCTGTTTTTT

v_gene: TRBV28
len: 16
j_gene: TRBJ1-5
d_gene: .
CDR3aa: CASSPFSGTRNQPQHF
CDR3nt: TGTGCCAGCAGTCCCTTCTCCGGGACAAGAAATCAGCCCCAGCATTTT

v_gene: TRBV4-1
len: 15
j_gene: TRBJ1-2
d_gene: .
CDR3aa: CASSQDAPVNYGYTF
CDR3nt: TGCGCCAGCAGCCAAGATGCGCCCGTTAACTATGGCTACACCTTC

v_gene: TRBV4-1
len: 16
j_gene: TRBJ1-2
d_gene: TRBD1
CDR3aa: CASSQERTGGVYGYTF
CDR3nt: TGCGCCAGCAGCCAAGAACGGACAGGGGGCGTCTATGGCTACACCTTC

v_gene: TRBV30
len: 13
j_gene: TRBJ1-5
d_gene: .
CDR3aa: CAWSVRENQPQHF
CDR3nt: TGTGCCTGGAGTGTCCGGGAAAATCAGCCCCAGCATTTT

v_gene: TRBV6-5
len: 14
j_gene: TRBJ1-2
d_gene: .
CDR3aa: CASSEPPGSYGYTF
CDR3nt: TGTGCCAGCAGTGAACCCCCAGGCTCCTATGGCTACACCTTC

v_gene: TRBV19
len: 16
j_gene: TRBJ2-3
d_gene: TRBD2
CDR3aa: CASSIPWTSDTDTQYF
CDR3nt: TGTGCCAGTAGTATACCCTGGACTAGCGACACAGATACGCAGTATTTT

v_gene: TRBV28
len: 16
j_gene: TRBJ1-5
d_gene: .
CDR3aa: CASSLSGSGLGQPQHF
CDR3nt: TGTGCCAGCAGTTTATCCGGCAGCGGGCTTGGACAGCCCCAGCATTTT

v_gene: TRBV18
len: 15
j_gene: TRBJ2-2
d_gene: TRBD2
CDR3aa: CASSPERGKTGELFF
CDR3nt: TGTGCCAGCTCACCTGAGCGGGGGAAGACCGGGGAGCTGTTTTTT

v_gene: TRBV19
len: 13
j_gene: TRBJ1-1
d_gene: .
CDR3aa: CASSVNWYTEAFF
CDR3nt: TGTGCCAGTAGTGTAAACTGGTACACTGAAGCTTTCTTT

v_gene: TRBV2
len: 13
j_gene: TRBJ1-2
d_gene: .
CDR3aa: CASSEQGRNGYTF
CDR3nt: TGTGCCAGCAGTGAACAGGGAAGGAATGGCTACACCTTC

v_gene: TRBV10-2
len: 12
j_gene: TRBJ1-1
d_gene: .
CDR3aa: CASSKGDTEAFF
CDR3nt: TGCGCCAGCAGTAAAGGGGACACTGAAGCTTTCTTT

v_gene: TRBV13
len: 15
j_gene: TRBJ2-5
d_gene: TRBD2
CDR3aa: CASSSLAGGQETQYF
CDR3nt: TGTGCCAGCAGCTCCTTAGCGGGGGGGCAAGAGACCCAGTACTTC

v_gene: TRBV13
len: 17
j_gene: TRBJ2-7
d_gene: .
CDR3aa: CASSSGAQRGGIYEQYF
CDR3nt: TGTGCCAGCAGCTCAGGGGCCCAGCGAGGGGGAATCTACGAGCAGTACTTC

v_gene: TRBV18
len: 14
j_gene: TRBJ1-5
d_gene: .
CDR3aa: CASSPSDRNQPQHF
CDR3nt: TGTGCCAGCTCACCCTCCGACAGGAATCAGCCCCAGCATTTT

v_gene: TRBV12-2
len: 15
j_gene: TRBJ1-2
d_gene: .
CDR3aa: CASPEPSRARYGYTF
CDR3nt: TGTGCAAGTCCCGAACCATCCAGGGCAAGGTATGGCTACACCTTC

v_gene: TRBV6-1
len: 15
j_gene: TRBJ1-4
d_gene: .
CDR3aa: CASSDLWGEAEKLFF
CDR3nt: TGTGCCAGCAGTGACCTCTGGGGGGAGGCTGAAAAACTGTTTTTT

v_gene: TRBV30
len: 20
j_gene: TRBJ2-5
d_gene: TRBD2
CDR3aa: CAWSVRWGLAGGPGRETQYF
CDR3nt: TGTGCCTGGAGTGTACGGTGGGGACTAGCGGGAGGGCCTGGTCGAGAGACCCAGTACTTC

v_gene: TRBV19
len: 12
j_gene: TRBJ2-5
d_gene: .
CDR3aa: CASSRGGETQYF
CDR3nt: TGTGCCAGTAGTAGAGGTGGCGAGACCCAGTACTTC

v_gene: TRBV19
len: 17
j_gene: TRBJ2-1
d_gene: TRBD2
CDR3aa: CASSIDQRGTDWNEQFF
CDR3nt: TGTGCCAGTAGTATAGACCAGCGGGGTACCGACTGGAATGAGCAGTTCTTC

v_gene: TRBV5-1
len: 15
j_gene: TRBJ1-6
d_gene: .
CDR3aa: CASSGGDAYNSPLHF
CDR3nt: TGCGCCAGCAGCGGGGGCGATGCGTATAATTCACCCCTCCACTTT

v_gene: TRBV27
len: 14
j_gene: TRBJ1-4
d_gene: .
CDR3aa: CASSRGGFNEKLFF
CDR3nt: TGTGCCAGCAGCCGAGGCGGGTTTAATGAAAAACTGTTTTTT

v_gene: TRBV19
len: 14
j_gene: TRBJ1-1
d_gene: .
CDR3aa: CASSMRWGRTEAFF
CDR3nt: TGTGCCAGTAGTATGAGGTGGGGGCGAACTGAAGCTTTCTTT

v_gene: TRBV7-9
len: 14
j_gene: TRBJ2-3
d_gene: .
CDR3aa: CASSPFRGGDTQYF
CDR3nt: TGTGCCAGCAGCCCCTTTCGAGGAGGGGATACGCAGTATTTT

v_gene: TRBV19
len: 15
j_gene: TRBJ2-7
d_gene: TRBD2
CDR3aa: CASSRTSGRENEQYF
CDR3nt: TGTGCCAGTAGCAGGACTAGCGGGAGGGAGAACGAGCAGTACTTC

v_gene: TRBV5-4
len: 16
j_gene: TRBJ2-5
d_gene: TRBD2
CDR3aa: CASSLPISGGMETQYF
CDR3nt: TGTGCCAGCAGCCTTCCCATCAGCGGGGGTATGGAGACCCAGTACTTC

v_gene: TRBV19
len: 14
j_gene: TRBJ2-1
d_gene: .
CDR3aa: CASSASSVYNEQFF
CDR3nt: TGTGCCAGTAGTGCAAGTAGCGTTTACAATGAGCAGTTCTTC

v_gene: TRBV29-1
len: 17
j_gene: TRBJ2-1
d_gene: .
CDR3aa: CSVVDRRASFPYNEQFF
CDR3nt: TGCAGCGTTGTAGACAGGAGGGCAAGTTTTCCCTACAATGAGCAGTTCTTC

v_gene: TRBV12-5
len: 17
j_gene: TRBJ2-1
d_gene: TRBD1
CDR3aa: CASGLVLGQGIYNEQFF
CDR3nt: TGTGCTAGTGGTTTGGTACTTGGACAGGGGATCTACAATGAGCAGTTCTTC

v_gene: TRBV7-2
len: 15
j_gene: TRBJ2-3
d_gene: .
CDR3aa: CASSLGDFYTDTQYF
CDR3nt: TGTGCCAGCAGCTTAGGGGACTTTTACACAGATACGCAGTATTTT

v_gene: TRBV6-1
len: 14
j_gene: TRBJ1-1
d_gene: .
CDR3aa: CASSESGSVTEAFF
CDR3nt: TGTGCCAGCAGTGAATCGGGTTCAGTTACTGAAGCTTTCTTT

v_gene: TRBV4-3
len: 14
j_gene: TRBJ2-7
d_gene: .
CDR3aa: CASSQRRGPYEQYF
CDR3nt: TGCGCCAGCAGCCAACGCAGGGGTCCCTACGAGCAGTACTTC

v_gene: TRBV6-4
len: 15
j_gene: TRBJ2-1
d_gene: TRBD1
CDR3aa: CASSTGQGAVNEQFF
CDR3nt: TGTGCCAGCAGTACAGGACAGGGGGCAGTCAATGAGCAGTTCTTC

v_gene: TRBV5-1
len: 16
j_gene: TRBJ2-3
d_gene: .
CDR3aa: CASSLGSRRSTDTQYF
CDR3nt: TGCGCCAGCAGCTTGGGATCCAGGAGGAGCACAGATACGCAGTATTTT

v_gene: TRBV5-4
len: 14
j_gene: TRBJ2-7
d_gene: TRBD2
CDR3aa: CASSSSGGAYEQYF
CDR3nt: TGTGCCAGCAGCTCTAGCGGAGGAGCCTACGAGCAGTACTTC

v_gene: TRBV5-1
len: 16
j_gene: TRBJ2-7
d_gene: TRBD2
CDR3aa: CASSPAGTSGSYEQYF
CDR3nt: TGCGCCAGCAGCCCGGCCGGGACTAGCGGATCCTACGAGCAGTACTTC

v_gene: TRBV4-2
len: 14
j_gene: TRBJ2-1
d_gene: TRBD2
CDR3aa: CASSQDREGGEQFF
CDR3nt: TGTGCCAGCAGCCAAGACAGGGAGGGAGGTGAGCAGTTCTTC